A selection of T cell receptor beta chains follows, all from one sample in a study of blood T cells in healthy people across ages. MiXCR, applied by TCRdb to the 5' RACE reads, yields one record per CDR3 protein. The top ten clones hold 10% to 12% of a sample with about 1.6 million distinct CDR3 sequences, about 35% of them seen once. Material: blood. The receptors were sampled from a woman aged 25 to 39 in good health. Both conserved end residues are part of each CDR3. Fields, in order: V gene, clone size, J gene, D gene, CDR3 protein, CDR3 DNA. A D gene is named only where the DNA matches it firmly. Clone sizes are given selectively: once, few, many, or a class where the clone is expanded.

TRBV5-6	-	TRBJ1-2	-	CASSSLRGSLDYGYTF	TGTGCCAGCAGCTCCCTTAGAGGAAGCCTCGACTATGGCTACACCTTC
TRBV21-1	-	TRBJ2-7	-	CASRGAHEQYF	TGTGCCAGCAGAGGGGCCCACGAGCAGTACTTC
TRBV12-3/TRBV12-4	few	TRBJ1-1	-	CASSLGSAGITEAFF	TGTGCCAGCAGTTTGGGTTCGGCAGGGATCACTGAAGCTTTCTTT
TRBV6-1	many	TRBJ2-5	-	CASSTGHPRGETQYF	TGTGCCAGCAGTACGGGACACCCAAGGGGAGAGACCCAGTACTTC
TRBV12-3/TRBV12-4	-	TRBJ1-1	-	CASSLAVQGTNTEAFF	TGTGCCAGCAGCTTAGCCGTCCAGGGCACGAACACTGAAGCTTTCTTT
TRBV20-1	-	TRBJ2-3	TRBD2	CSARGGTSQYF	TGCAGTGCTAGGGGGGGGACTTCGCAGTATTTT
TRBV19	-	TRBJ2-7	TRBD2	CASSTAGAGIEQYF	TGTGCCAGTAGTACTGCGGGAGCCGGGATCGAGCAGTACTTC
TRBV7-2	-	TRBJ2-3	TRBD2	CASSLVTSGDMQYF	TGTGCCAGCAGCTTAGTCACTAGCGGAGATATGCAGTATTTT
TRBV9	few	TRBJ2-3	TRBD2	CASSVATSGRTYTDTQYF	TGTGCCAGCAGCGTAGCGACTAGCGGGAGGACCTACACAGATACGCAGTATTTT
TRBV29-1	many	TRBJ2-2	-	CSVKERGTGELFF	TGCAGCGTCAAGGAGCGAGGTACCGGGGAGCTGTTTTTT
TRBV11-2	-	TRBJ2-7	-	CASSPRLSPNEQYF	TGTGCCAGCAGCCCTCGACTGTCACCGAACGAGCAGTACTTC
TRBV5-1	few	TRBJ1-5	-	CASSLDGNNQPQHF	TGCGCCAGCAGCTTGGACGGGAACAATCAGCCCCAGCATTTT
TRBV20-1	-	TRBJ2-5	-	CSARGWDGETQYF	TGCAGTGCTAGAGGGTGGGACGGAGAGACCCAGTACTTC
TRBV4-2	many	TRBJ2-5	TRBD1	CASSQDLGNRGETQYF	TGTGCCAGCAGCCAAGATCTGGGGAACAGGGGAGAGACCCAGTACTTC
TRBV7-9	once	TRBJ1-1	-	CASSSDRRGLGTEAFF	TGTGCCAGCAGTTCAGACAGGAGGGGACTGGGGACTGAAGCTTTCTTT
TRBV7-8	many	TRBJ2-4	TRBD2	CASSHSKAGAAKNIQYF	TGTGCCAGCAGTCATAGCAAGGCGGGAGCGGCCAAAAACATTCAGTACTTC
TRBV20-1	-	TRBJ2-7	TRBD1	CSAREDRWPYEQYF	TGCAGTGCTAGAGAGGACAGGTGGCCCTACGAGCAGTACTTC
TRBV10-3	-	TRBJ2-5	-	CAISESREGAKTQYF	TGTGCCATCAGTGAGTCGAGGGAGGGGGCGAAGACCCAGTACTTC
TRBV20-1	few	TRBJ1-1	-	CSARVKGTEAFF	TGCAGTGCTAGAGTTAAGGGCACTGAAGCTTTCTTT
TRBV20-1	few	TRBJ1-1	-	CSAGRGSMNTEAFF	TGCAGTGCTGGCCGGGGTAGTATGAACACTGAAGCTTTCTTT
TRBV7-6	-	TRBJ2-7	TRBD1	CASSLVTAGGRYEQYF	TGTGCCAGCAGCTTAGTAACGGCAGGGGGCCGCTACGAGCAGTACTTC
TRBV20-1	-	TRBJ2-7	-	CSAFPLQWGTYEQYF	TGCAGTGCTTTTCCTCTTCAGTGGGGGACCTACGAGCAGTACTTC
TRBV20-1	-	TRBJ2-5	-	CSARDGEGQETQYF	TGCAGTGCTAGAGATGGTGAGGGTCAAGAGACCCAGTACTTC
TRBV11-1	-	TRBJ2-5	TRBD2	CASSLLAGSKGETQYF	TGTGCCAGCAGCTTACTAGCGGGAAGTAAGGGAGAGACCCAGTACTTC